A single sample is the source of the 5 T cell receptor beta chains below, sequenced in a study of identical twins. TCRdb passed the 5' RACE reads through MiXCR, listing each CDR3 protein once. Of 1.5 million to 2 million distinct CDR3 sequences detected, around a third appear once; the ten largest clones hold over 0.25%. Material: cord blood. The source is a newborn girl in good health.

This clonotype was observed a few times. DNA for the CDR3: TGTGCCAGCAGCGAAACTCTGCCAAGCGGGAGTAAGACCGGGGAGCTGTTTTTT. Translation gives CASSETLPSGSKTGELFF. The chain is built from TRBV2 and TRBJ2-2; 8 bases match TRBD2. After removal of 6 bases from V and 5 bases from J, the junction contained 17 bases not matched to a gene. This CDR3 is built from 18 residues. Germline V gives CDR1 SNHLY, CDR2 FYNNEI.

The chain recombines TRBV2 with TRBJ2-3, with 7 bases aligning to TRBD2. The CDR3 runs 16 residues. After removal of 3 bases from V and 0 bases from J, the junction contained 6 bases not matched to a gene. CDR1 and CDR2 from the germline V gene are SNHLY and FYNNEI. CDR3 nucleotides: TGTGCCAGCAGTGACTCGACTAGCTCTAGCACAGATACGCAGTATTTT. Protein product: CASSDSTSSSTDTQYF.

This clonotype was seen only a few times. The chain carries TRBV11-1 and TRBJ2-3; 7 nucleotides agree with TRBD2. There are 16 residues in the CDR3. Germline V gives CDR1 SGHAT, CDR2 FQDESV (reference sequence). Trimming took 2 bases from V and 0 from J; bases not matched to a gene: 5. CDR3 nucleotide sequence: TGTGCCAGCAGCTTAATAGCGGGTACTAGCACAGATACGCAGTATTTT. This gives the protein CASSLIAGTSTDTQYF.

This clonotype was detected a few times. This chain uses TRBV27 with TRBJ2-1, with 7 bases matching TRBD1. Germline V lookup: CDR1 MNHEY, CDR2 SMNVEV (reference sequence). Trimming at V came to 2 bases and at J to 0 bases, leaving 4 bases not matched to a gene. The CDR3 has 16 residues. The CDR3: CASSLGRGLSYNEQFF. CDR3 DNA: TGTGCCAGCAGTTTAGGAAGGGGGCTCTCCTACAATGAGCAGTTCTTC.

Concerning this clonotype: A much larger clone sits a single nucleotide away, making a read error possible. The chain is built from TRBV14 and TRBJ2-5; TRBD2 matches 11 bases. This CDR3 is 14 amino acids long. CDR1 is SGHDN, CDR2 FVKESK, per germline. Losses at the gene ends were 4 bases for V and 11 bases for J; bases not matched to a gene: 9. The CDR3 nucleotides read TGTGCCAGCAGCCTGACTAGCGGGAAAAATGAGCAGTACTTC. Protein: CASSLTSGKNEQYF.